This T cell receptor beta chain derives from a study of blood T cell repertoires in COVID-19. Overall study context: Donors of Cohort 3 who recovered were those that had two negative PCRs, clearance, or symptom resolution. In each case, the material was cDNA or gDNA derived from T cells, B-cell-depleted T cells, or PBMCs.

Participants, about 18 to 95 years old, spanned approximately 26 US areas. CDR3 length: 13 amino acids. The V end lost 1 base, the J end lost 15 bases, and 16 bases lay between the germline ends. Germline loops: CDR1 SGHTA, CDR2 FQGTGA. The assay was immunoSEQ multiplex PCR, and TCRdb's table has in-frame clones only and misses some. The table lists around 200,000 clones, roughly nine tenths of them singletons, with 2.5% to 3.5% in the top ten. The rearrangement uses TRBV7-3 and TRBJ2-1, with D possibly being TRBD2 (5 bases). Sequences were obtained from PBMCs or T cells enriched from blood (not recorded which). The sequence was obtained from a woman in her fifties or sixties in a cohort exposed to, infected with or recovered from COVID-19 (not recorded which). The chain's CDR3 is CASSLNKWTPLFF. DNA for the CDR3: TGTGCCAGCAGCTTAAATAAGTGGACTCCGCTGTTCTTC.